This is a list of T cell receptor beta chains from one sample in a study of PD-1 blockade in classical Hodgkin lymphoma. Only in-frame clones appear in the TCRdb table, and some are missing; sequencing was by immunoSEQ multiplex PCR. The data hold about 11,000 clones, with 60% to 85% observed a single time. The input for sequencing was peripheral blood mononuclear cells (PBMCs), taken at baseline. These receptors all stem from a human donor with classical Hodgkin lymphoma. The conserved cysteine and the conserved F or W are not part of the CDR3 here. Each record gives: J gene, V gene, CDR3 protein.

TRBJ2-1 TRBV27 ASSSRAGSFGEQF
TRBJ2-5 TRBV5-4 ASSLRVFQETQY
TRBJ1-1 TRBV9 ASSNRPGTSEAF
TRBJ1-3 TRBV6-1 ASRGSSGNTIY
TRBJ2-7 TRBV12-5 ASGSDRAYEQY
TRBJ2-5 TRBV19 ASTASTYVGETQY
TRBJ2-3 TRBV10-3 AIRRTSGASTDTQY
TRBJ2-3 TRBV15 ATSVSGDTDTQY
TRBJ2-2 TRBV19 ASMKRIAGVFGELF
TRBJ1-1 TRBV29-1 SGLTRDTEAF
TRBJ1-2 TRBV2 ASSDRPLSLDGYT
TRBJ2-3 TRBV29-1 SVHLAGADTQY
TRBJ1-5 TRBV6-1 ASSDLDWTYSNQPQH
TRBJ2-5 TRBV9 ASSVETSGQETQY
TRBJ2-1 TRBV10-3 AISPHYNEQF
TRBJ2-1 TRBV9 ASSVDAPRGGEQF
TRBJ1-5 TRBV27 ASSFETGGGPQH
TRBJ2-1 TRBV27 ASSPRGRDYNEQF
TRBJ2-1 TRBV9 ASSVASGDHNEQF
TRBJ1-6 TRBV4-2 ASSQAQGARSYNSPLH
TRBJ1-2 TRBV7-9 ASSMTGDGYT
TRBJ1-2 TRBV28 ASSSPRVYGYT
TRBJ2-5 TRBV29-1 SVVAGGQTQY
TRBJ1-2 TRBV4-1 ASSQDLGGASYGYT
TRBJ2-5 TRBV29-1 SVDGGLSETQY
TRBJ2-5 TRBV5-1 ASSSQPDQETQY
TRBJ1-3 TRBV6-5 ASSTGLASGNTIY
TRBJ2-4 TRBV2 ASSGGQGSLRAKNIQY
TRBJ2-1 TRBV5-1 ASSLDGIRYNEQF
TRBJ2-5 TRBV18 ASSHLLRGLHQETQY
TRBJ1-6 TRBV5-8 ASSFGAPVESPLH
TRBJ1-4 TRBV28 ASSLMTGIEKLF
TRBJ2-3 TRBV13 ASIQRSTDTQY